The 27 T cell receptor beta chains presented below share a single source sample, sequenced in a study of breast tumors, draining lymph nodes, adjacent tissues (dated by TCRdb to about 2016). Library preparation was by multiplex PCR. TCRdb names Illumina HiSeq 2000 as the instrument used. TCRdb applied fastp at Q25 and MiXCR to the public reads, then kept only in-frame beta chains. Rows merge per CDR3 protein into single entries with the most common DNA and genes. This sample has 250,000 or so distinct CDR3 sequences in its table, and around 31% of those were observed once. Roughly 1.2% of the sample is held by the ten biggest clonotypes. Lymph node samples were obtained from the axillary draining lymph nodes of breast cancer patients. Sequenced input: axillary lymph node tissue. The receptors were sampled from a female donor with breast cancer. Some clones in this sample may be carry-over from other donors' samples.

The chain combines TRBV11-1 with TRBJ2-1; 7 bases fit TRBD2. J gave up 10 bases and V 1 base, and 10 bases lay outside the gene matches. CDR3 length equals 15 residues. The germline V gene encodes CDR1 SGHAT and CDR2 FQDESV (reference sequence). CDR3 nucleotide sequence: TGTGCCAGCAGCTTAGAGGGCGGGAGTCCCGCCGAGCAGTTCTTC. It specifies CASSLEGGSPAEQFF.

This clonotype was recorded at least ten times. The gene calls are TRBV5-1 and TRBJ1-2; D not resolved. CDR3 length: 13 residues. V lost 5 bases, J lost 0 bases, and 8 bases lay in between. CDR1 is SGHRS, CDR2 YFSETQ, per germline. This CDR3 reads CASRAETNYGYTF. The CDR3 bases are TGCGCCAGCAGGGCGGAGACTAACTATGGCTACACCTTC.

Points on this clonotype: The junction departs from the called germline gene at one end, perhaps through a read error. This chain uses TRBV12-5 with TRBJ2-1, with 10 bases that match TRBD2. The CDR3 has 18 amino acids. CDR1 LGHNT and CDR2 FRNRAP come from the germline V gene. This chain's CDR3 is CAGGLVFLASGRKNEQFF. The CDR3 nucleotides are TGTGCTGGTGGTTTGGTATTCTTGGCTAGCGGGAGAAAAAATGAGCAGTTCTTC. The full variable domain, its missing parts supplied by reference TRBV12-5 and TRBJ2-1, is DARVTQTPRHKVTEMGQEVTMRCQPILGHNTVFWYRQTMMQGLELLAYFRNRAPLDDSGMPKDRFSAEMPDATLATLKIQPSEPRDSAVYFCAGGLVFLASGRKNEQFFGPGTRLTVL.

As to this clonotype: A much larger clone lies a single base off, so this may be a read error. The J gene is TRBJ2-1, the V gene TRBV7-8; possible D gene TRBD1, 6 bases. CDR1 is SGHVS and CDR2 is FQNEAQ in the germline V gene. This CDR3 has 17 amino acids. CDR3 loop: CACSLRQVRISYNEQFF. CDR3 DNA sequence: TGTGCCTGCAGCTTACGACAGGTCCGGATCTCCTACAATGAGCAGTTCTTC.

At least ten counts were recorded for this clonotype. The gene calls are TRBV20-1 and TRBJ2-5; the D gene is possibly TRBD1 (5 bases). Germline V gene data show CDR1 as DFQATT and CDR2 as SNEGSKA (reference sequence). The CDR3 length is 15 residues. V shed 0 bases and J shed 2 bases, with 13 bases lying between them. The CDR3 loop reads CSARDLHRKQETQYF. In DNA, the CDR3 is TGCAGTGCTAGAGATCTGCACAGGAAACAAGAGACCCAGTACTTC.

This clonotype occurred many times. The chain is built from TRBV20-1 and TRBJ2-5, with a tentative D call TRBD2 (5 bases). The CDR3 has 12 amino acids. Germline V gene data show CDR1 as DFQATT and CDR2 as SNEGSKA (reference sequence). The V end lost 2 bases, the J end lost 4 bases, and 8 bases lay between the germline ends. In DNA, the CDR3 is TGCAGTGCTAGACGGGGTTCAGAGACCCAGTACTTC. Its translation is CSARRGSETQYF.

This clonotype was counted many times. V gene TRBV5-8 combines with J gene TRBJ2-3; tentatively, D is TRBD2 (6 bases). The CDR3 extends over 15 amino acids. In germline, CDR1 is SGHTS, CDR2 YDEGEE. V was trimmed by 3 bases and J by 0 bases, leaving 11 bases between them. CDR3 residues: CASSWGDSSTDTQYF. The CDR3 DNA follows: TGTGCCAGCAGCTGGGGGGATTCTAGCACAGATACGCAGTATTTT.

This clonotype was observed at least ten times. The genes are TRBV5-8 and TRBJ1-4; D is unresolved. Per germline, CDR1 SGHTS and CDR2 YDEGEE. The CDR3 loop spans 13 amino acids. Deletions cut 5 bases from V and 5 bases from J, with 10 bases between. CDR3 sequence reads: CASSLLGNEKLFF. The DNA of the CDR3 is TGTGCCAGCAGTTTGCTTGGAAATGAAAAACTGTTTTTT.

The sample holds many counts of this clonotype. The chain employs TRBV19 and TRBJ2-5; a possible D gene is TRBD2 (6 bases). Germline V gene data show CDR1 as LNHDA and CDR2 as SQIVND (reference sequence). The CDR3 is 13 amino acids. V was shortened by 6 bases and J by 5 bases, with 13 bases between the two germline ends. The CDR3: CASREGNLETQYF. Written as DNA, the CDR3 is TGTGCCAGTAGGGAGGGGAATTTGGAGACCCAGTACTTC.

This clonotype was counted ten times or more. The chain employs TRBV15 and TRBJ2-7, with D perhaps matching TRBD1 or TRBD2 (5 bases each). The CDR3 runs 15 residues. Germline CDR1 reads LNHNV; CDR2 reads YYDKDF (reference sequence). Deletions cut 0 bases from V and 5 bases from J, with 14 bases between. CDR3 coding DNA: TGTGCCACCAGCAGAGATGTGGGACCGTCCCACGAGCAGTACTTC. This sequence encodes CATSRDVGPSHEQYF.

This clonotype has a count of ten or more. The V gene is TRBV6-5, the J gene TRBJ2-2, with D possibly matching TRBD1 (6 bases). The CDR3 is 12 residues long. The germline gives CDR1 MNHEY, CDR2 SVGAGI. V lost 11 bases to trimming and J lost 5 bases, with 12 bases between them. The CDR3 is CAGQSPTGELFF. The CDR3 DNA sequence: TGTGCCGGACAGTCGCCTACCGGGGAGCTGTTTTTT.

This clonotype was picked up many times. The chain combines TRBV24-1 with TRBJ1-2; D is uncertain. This CDR3 spans 14 amino acids. The germline V gene has CDR1 KGHDR and CDR2 SFDVKD. Trimming shortened V by 4 bases and J by 0 bases, and 8 bases separated the two germline ends. CDR3 bases: TGTGCCACCAGTGAACCTCAAACTAACTATGGCTACACCTTC. It translates to CATSEPQTNYGYTF.

The chain joins TRBV7-9 to TRBJ2-5; 10 bases map to TRBD2. The V gene end was trimmed by 3 bases and the J gene end by 5 bases; junction bases not matched to a gene: 3. Germline loops: CDR1 SEHNR, CDR2 FQNEAQ (reference sequence). This CDR3 is built from 14 residues. The CDR3 loop is CASSLSGRDETQYF. The DNA of the CDR3 is TGTGCCAGCAGCTTGAGCGGGAGGGATGAGACCCAGTACTTC.

This clonotype has a count of ten or more. The genes are TRBV7-6 and TRBJ2-7; TRBD1 might be the D (6 bases). The CDR3 runs 14 residues. V was shortened by 3 bases and J by 3 bases, with 12 bases between the two germline ends. The germline V gene encodes CDR1 SGHVS and CDR2 FNYEAQ. CDR3: CASSLSQGYYEQYF. In DNA form, the CDR3 reads TGTGCCAGCAGCTTGTCCCAGGGGTACTACGAGCAGTACTTC. Variable domain in full (rest from reference TRBV7-6 and TRBJ2-7): GAGVSQSPRYKVTKRGQDVALRCDPISGHVSLYWYRQALGQGPEFLTYFNYEAQQDKSGLPNDRFSAERPEGSISTLTIQRTEQRDSAMYRCASSLSQGYYEQYFGPGTRLTVT.

This clonotype has a count of ten or more. The chain couples TRBV6-1 to TRBJ2-3; TRBD1 agrees at 8 bases. The V gene end was trimmed by 6 bases and the J gene end by 6 bases; junction bases not matched to a gene: 8. Looked up from germline, CDR1 is MNHNS and CDR2 is SASEGT. The CDR3 is 14 amino acids. CDR3 region: CASRGTGRGDTQYF. CDR3 in DNA: TGTGCCAGCAGGGGGACAGGCCGGGGGGATACGCAGTATTTT.

This clonotype has ten or more counts. The J gene is TRBJ1-6, the V gene TRBV10-3, with TRBD1 matching over 11 bases. The CDR3 length is 13 residues. Germline loops: CDR1 ENHRY, CDR2 SYGVKD. J gave up 9 bases and V 6 bases, and 1 base lay outside the gene matches. CDR3 sequence (DNA): TGTGCCATCAGAGGGACAGGGGGTTCACCCCTCCACTTT. This encodes CAIRGTGGSPLHF.

This clonotype was found many times. The chain recombines TRBV24-1 with TRBJ2-1; TRBD2 matches 7 bases. CDR1 is KGHDR and CDR2 is SFDVKD in the germline V gene. This CDR3 is 15 amino acids long. V shed 7 bases, J shed 6 bases, and the junction held 11 bases outside the gene matches. In nucleotides, the CDR3 is TGTGCCACCAGGGGAAACGGACTAGAGACCAATGAGCAGTTCTTC. Translating gives CATRGNGLETNEQFF.

This clonotype has more than one count but fewer than ten. CDR3 bases: TGTGCCAGCAGCTTCAGGCCCACCCGCTACGAGCAGTACTTC. Its protein is CASSFRPTRYEQYF. The gene calls are TRBV6-5 and TRBJ2-7, with unresolved D. Trimming took off 6 bases at V and 3 bases at J, with 15 bases between the two ends. There are 14 residues in the CDR3. Germline values: CDR1 MNHEY, CDR2 SVGAGI.

This clonotype was recorded at least ten times. The chain couples TRBV6-4 to TRBJ2-3; 7 nucleotides line up with TRBD2. Germline CDR1 reads MRHNA; CDR2 reads SNTAGT. The CDR3 spans 15 residues. Trimming at V came to 4 bases and at J to 6 bases, leaving 10 bases not matched to a gene. The CDR3 region is CASSVGAGRLDTQYF. CDR3 DNA: TGTGCCAGCAGTGTAGGAGCGGGGCGTTTGGATACGCAGTATTTT.

This clonotype was seen repeatedly, ten times or more. This chain links TRBV10-3 with TRBJ2-1; D unclear. The CDR3 covers 11 residues. V gave up 4 bases and J gave up 7 bases, with 5 bases separating them. Germline values: CDR1 ENHRY, CDR2 SYGVKD. CDR3 sequence: CAISGRNEQFF. The CDR3 DNA follows: TGTGCCATCAGTGGAAGGAATGAGCAGTTCTTC.

This clonotype has ten or more counts. The DNA of the CDR3 is TGCAGTGCTAGAGCCCGGAGGATGGGGACTAGCGGAACCTACGAGCAGTACTTC. Translating it yields CSARARRMGTSGTYEQYF. The chain carries TRBV20-1 and TRBJ2-7; the match to TRBD2 covers 11 bases. The CDR3 consists of 18 residues. The ends lost 1 base at V and 2 bases at J; junction bases unmatched: 13. Germline V lookup: CDR1 DFQATT, CDR2 SNEGSKA (reference sequence).

The sample holds many counts of this clonotype. At one boundary the junction diverges from the germline segment, which might be a read error. The V call is TRBV7-2, the J call TRBJ2-5; the D call may be TRBD1 or TRBD2 (5 bases each). Germline CDR1 is SGHTA and CDR2 is FQGNSA. There are 11 residues in the CDR3. Here the CDR3 reads CASSGSGTKYF. The CDR3 DNA sequence: TGTGCCAGCAGCGGATCCGGGACCAAGTACTTC.

In its sample, this clonotype was seen a few times. The chain carries TRBV12-3 or TRBV12-4 and TRBJ2-4; D unclear. The ends were cut back, 5 bases at V and 0 bases at J, with 11 bases in the middle. The CDR3 is made up of 15 amino acids. Here the CDR3 DNA reads TGTGCCAGCAGTCTCCCTAGTGGAGCCAAAAACATTCAGTACTTC. This gives the protein CASSLPSGAKNIQYF.

The sample holds a few counts of this clonotype. Given a much more abundant clone one base away, this may be a read error. The chain combines TRBV20-1 with TRBJ2-1; D ambiguous. The CDR3 contains 13 residues. The germline CDR1 and CDR2 sequences are DFQATT and SNEGSKA (reference sequence). CDR3 nucleotides: TGCAGTGCTAGAGGGCCGACCTACAATGCGCAGTTCTTC. Its translation is CSARGPTYNAQFF.

This clonotype was seen many times. The chain combines TRBV5-1 with TRBJ1-3; D gene unclear. The germline CDR1 and CDR2 sequences are SGHRS and YFSETQ. The V gene lost 7 bases and the J gene lost 1 base, with 9 bases spanning the gap. The length of the CDR3 is 13 residues. The CDR3 loop is CASRQKSGNTIYF. The CDR3 coding sequence is TGCGCCAGCCGCCAGAAGTCTGGAAACACCATATATTTT.

A few counts support this clonotype. This sequence joins TRBV6-5 and TRBJ2-3; D not resolved. This CDR3 has 14 amino acids. V lost 2 bases and J 3 bases, leaving 9 bases between the germline ends. CDR1 MNHEY and CDR2 SVGAGI come from the germline V gene. CDR3 loop: CASSYGVATDTQYF. The CDR3 bases are TGTGCCAGCAGTTACGGGGTAGCAACAGATACGCAGTATTTT.

In this sample, this clonotype turned up many times. V usage is TRBV4-1 and J usage is TRBJ1-4, with TRBD1 matching 7 bases. The CDR3 contains 14 residues. Germline lookup yields CDR1 MGHRA and CDR2 YSYEKL. J gave up 6 bases and V 3 bases, and 4 bases lay outside the gene matches. The DNA for the CDR3 is TGCGCCAGCAGCCAGCGACAGGGATATGAAAAACTGTTTTTT. This sequence encodes CASSQRQGYEKLFF.